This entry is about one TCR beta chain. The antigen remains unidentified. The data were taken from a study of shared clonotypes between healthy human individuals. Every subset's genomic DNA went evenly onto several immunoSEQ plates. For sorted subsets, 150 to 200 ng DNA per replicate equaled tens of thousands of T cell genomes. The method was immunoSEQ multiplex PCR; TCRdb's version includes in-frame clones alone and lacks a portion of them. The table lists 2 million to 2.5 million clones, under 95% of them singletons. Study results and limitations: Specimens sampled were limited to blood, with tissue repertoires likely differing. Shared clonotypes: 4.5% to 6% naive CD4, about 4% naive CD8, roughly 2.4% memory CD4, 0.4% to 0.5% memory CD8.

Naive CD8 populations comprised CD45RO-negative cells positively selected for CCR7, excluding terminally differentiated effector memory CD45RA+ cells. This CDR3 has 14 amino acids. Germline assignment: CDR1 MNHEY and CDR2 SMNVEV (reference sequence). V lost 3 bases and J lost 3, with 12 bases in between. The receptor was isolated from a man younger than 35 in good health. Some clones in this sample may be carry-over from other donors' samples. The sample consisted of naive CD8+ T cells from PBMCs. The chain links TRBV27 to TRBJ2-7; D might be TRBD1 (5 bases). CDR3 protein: CASSFSTGNYEQYF. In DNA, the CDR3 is TGTGCCAGCAGTTTTTCAACAGGTAACTACGAGCAGTACTTC.